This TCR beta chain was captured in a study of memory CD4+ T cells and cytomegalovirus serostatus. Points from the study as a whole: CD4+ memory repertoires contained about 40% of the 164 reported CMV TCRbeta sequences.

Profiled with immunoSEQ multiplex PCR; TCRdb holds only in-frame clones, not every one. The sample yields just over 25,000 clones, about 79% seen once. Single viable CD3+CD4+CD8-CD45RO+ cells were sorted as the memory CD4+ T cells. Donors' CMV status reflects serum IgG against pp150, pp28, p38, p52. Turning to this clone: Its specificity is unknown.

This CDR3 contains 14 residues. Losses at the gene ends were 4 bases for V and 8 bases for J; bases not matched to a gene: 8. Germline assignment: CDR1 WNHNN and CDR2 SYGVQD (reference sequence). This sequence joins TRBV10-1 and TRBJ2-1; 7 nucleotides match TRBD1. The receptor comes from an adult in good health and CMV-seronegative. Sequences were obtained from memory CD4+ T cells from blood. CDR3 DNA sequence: TGCGCCAGCAGTGTAAGCGACAGGGTCGATGAGCAGTTCTTC. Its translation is CASSVSDRVDEQFF.